Presented here are 15 T cell receptor beta chains from one specimen sequenced in a study of T cell repertoires in cytomegalovirus infection. TCRdb re-derived calls from the reads in MiXCR, one entry per CDR3 protein. Of 250,000 to 300,000 distinct CDR3 sequences in the sample, roughly a fifth are singletons; the top ten hold approximately 19%. These receptors are not linked to any known antigen. Material: cultured PBMCs, obtained from culture after CMV antigen stimulation. These receptors all come from a human donor in good health (CMV status not recorded). Some clones in this sample may be carry-over from other donors' samples.

This clonotype was detected many times. V and J are TRBV7-2 and TRBJ2-3, with D unclear. Germline V gene data show CDR1 as SGHTA and CDR2 as FQGNSA. The CDR3 runs 10 residues. Trimming took off 8 bases at V and 6 bases at J, with 6 bases between the two ends. CDR3 nucleotides: TGTGCCAGCGCCGGGGATACGCAGTATTTT. Translated: CASAGDTQYF. The variable domain in full, completed from reference TRBV7-2 and TRBJ2-3, reads GAGVSQSPSNKVTEKGKDVELRCDPISGHTALYWYRQSLGQGLEFLIYFQGNSAPDKSGLPSDRFSAERTGGSVSTLTIQRTQQEDSAVYLCASAGDTQYFGPGTRLTVL.

The genes are TRBV19 and TRBJ2-1; possibly TRBD2 for D (5 bases). The CDR3 covers 15 residues. Looked up from germline, CDR1 is LNHDA and CDR2 is SQIVND (reference sequence). V gave up 4 bases and J gave up 0 bases, with 10 bases separating them. The CDR3 DNA sequence: TGTGCCAGTAGTAGGACGAGGGACTCCTACAATGAGCAGTTCTTC. It encodes CASSRTRDSYNEQFF. The full variable domain, its missing parts supplied by reference TRBV19 and TRBJ2-1, is DGGITQSPKYLFRKEGQNVTLSCEQNLNHDAMYWYRQDPGQGLRLIYYSQIVNDFQKGDIAEGYSVSREKKESFPLTVTSAQKNPTAFYLCASSRTRDSYNEQFFGPGTRLTVL.

This chain joins TRBV20-1 and TRBJ1-2, with 9 bases fitting TRBD1. Germline V gene data show CDR1 as DFQATT and CDR2 as SNEGSKA (reference sequence). There are 13 residues in the CDR3. V lost 5 bases to trimming and J lost 8 bases; unmatched junction nucleotides: 9. As DNA, the CDR3 is TGCAGTGCTCACTTACAGGGGGCGGGGGGCTACACCTTC. Protein: CSAHLQGAGGYTF.

The chain employs TRBV20-1 and TRBJ2-1; the D is unclear. The CDR3 totals 15 residues. The ends were cut back, 0 bases at V and 4 bases at J, with 13 bases in the middle. Per germline, CDR1 DFQATT and CDR2 SNEGSKA (reference sequence). The CDR3 protein is CSARDPRQAYNEQFF. In nucleotides, the CDR3 is TGCAGTGCTAGAGATCCGAGACAAGCTTACAATGAGCAGTTCTTC.

This clonotype was found a few times. The chain carries TRBV6-6 and TRBJ2-1; 10 positions agree with TRBD2. CDR3 size: 17 residues. V shed 2 bases and J 8 bases; nucleotides not matched to a gene: 12. In germline, CDR1 is MNHNY, CDR2 SVGAGI (reference sequence). The CDR3 nucleotides are TGTGCCAGCAGTTACCGACGAGCGGGAGGGCCTAGGGATGAGCAGTTCTTC. Encoded protein: CASSYRRAGGPRDEQFF.

This sequence joins TRBV14 and TRBJ1-1; 7 nucleotides agree with TRBD1. This CDR3 spans 14 amino acids. J was trimmed by 6 bases and V by 8 bases; bases with no gene match: 12. Germline V gives CDR1 SGHDN, CDR2 FVKESK. CDR3 coding DNA: TGTGCCAGCGGAAACCTCGGACAGGCCGCTGAAGCTTTCTTT. It encodes CASGNLGQAAEAFF.

The V and J genes are TRBV20-1 and TRBJ2-2; D could derive from TRBD1 or TRBD2 (5 bases each). This CDR3 is built from 14 residues. Deletions cut 0 bases from V and 7 bases from J, with 12 bases between. CDR1 is DFQATT, CDR2 SNEGSKA, per germline (reference sequence). The CDR3 DNA sequence: TGCAGTGCTAGAGATAAAGGGGAGTTCGGGGAGCTGTTTTTT. Translation: CSARDKGEFGELFF.

The table lists this clonotype with a few counts. This chain connects TRBV27 to TRBJ2-2, with 8 bases aligning to TRBD2. Unmatched junction bases numbered 14, after V lost 6 bases and J lost 5 bases. The CDR3 consists of 17 residues. CDR1 and CDR2 from the germline V gene are MNHEY and SMNVEV (reference sequence). This CDR3 is CASRPRGSGRPTGELFF. The CDR3 nucleotides are TGTGCCAGCAGGCCCCGGGGGAGCGGGAGACCAACCGGGGAGCTGTTTTTT.

This clonotype was found a few times. The rearrangement uses TRBV7-7 and TRBJ2-3; D might be TRBD1 or TRBD2, each matching 5 bases. Germline CDR1 and CDR2: SSHAT and FNYEAQ (reference sequence). The CDR3 totals 15 residues. Trimming cost V 5 bases and J 4 bases, with 16 bases left between them. The CDR3, as DNA: TGTGCCAGCAGCCCCTTGGGGCTAGCCGCAGATACGCAGTATTTT. This sequence encodes CASSPLGLAADTQYF.

This sequence joins TRBV9 and TRBJ2-1, with TRBD1 matching 9 bases. Germline CDR1 reads SGDLS; CDR2 reads YYNGEE. The CDR3 runs to 15 residues. V gave up 4 bases and J gave up 4 bases; unmatched junction bases: 6. The CDR3 DNA sequence: TGTGCCAGCAGCATCTCGGGACAGGGTTACAATGAGCAGTTCTTC. It encodes CASSISGQGYNEQFF.

This clonotype was observed a handful of times. The V call is TRBV20-1, the J call TRBJ2-5; D gene unclear. Germline CDR1 reads DFQATT; CDR2 reads SNEGSKA (reference sequence). V shed 6 bases and J shed 4 bases, with 15 bases lying between them. This CDR3 region has 13 residues. The CDR3 reads CSAQANFGETQYF. The CDR3 bases are TGCAGTGCCCAAGCCAACTTCGGAGAGACCCAGTACTTC.

The chain has TRBV6-2 or TRBV6-3 and TRBJ2-7; either TRBD1 or TRBD2 may fit D (6 bases each). The V gene's germline CDR1 is MNHEY and CDR2 SVGEGT. The CDR3 is 16 amino acids. With 2 bases removed from V and 0 bases from J, the gap between germline ends came to 14 bases. CDR3 in amino acids: CASSYSRGQSSYEQYV. The DNA for the CDR3 is TGTGCCAGCAGTTACAGTCGGGGGCAGAGCTCCTACGAGCAGTACGTC.

The chain uses TRBV27 and TRBJ2-7; TRBD1 is a possible D gene (6 bases). There are 14 residues in the CDR3. The V end was cut by 2 bases, the J end by 3 bases, with 11 bases between. The V gene's germline CDR1 is MNHEY and CDR2 SMNVEV (reference sequence). The chain's CDR3 is CASSLPGQIYEQYF. Written as DNA, the CDR3 is TGTGCCAGCAGTTTACCCGGACAGATCTACGAGCAGTACTTC.

This clonotype has a count of ten or more. This sequence joins TRBV7-2 and TRBJ1-2, with TRBD1 as a possible D gene (5 bases). There are 15 residues in the CDR3. V was trimmed by 5 bases and J by 4 bases, leaving 17 bases between them. The V gene's germline CDR1 is SGHTA and CDR2 FQGNSA. The CDR3 DNA sequence: TGTGCCAGCAGCCATGGTTCGACAGTACGCTATGGCTACACCTTC. Residues: CASSHGSTVRYGYTF.

This clonotype has at least ten counts. This chain uses TRBV7-8 with TRBJ2-7, with 12 nucleotides matching TRBD2. Per the germline V gene, CDR1 is SGHVS and CDR2 is FQNEAQ. There are 16 residues in the CDR3. Trimming at V came to 1 base and at J to 3 bases, leaving 4 bases not matched to a gene. The CDR3 sequence: CASSLGTSGNFYEQYV. In DNA form, the CDR3 reads TGTGCCAGCAGCTTAGGGACTAGCGGGAATTTCTACGAGCAGTACGTC.